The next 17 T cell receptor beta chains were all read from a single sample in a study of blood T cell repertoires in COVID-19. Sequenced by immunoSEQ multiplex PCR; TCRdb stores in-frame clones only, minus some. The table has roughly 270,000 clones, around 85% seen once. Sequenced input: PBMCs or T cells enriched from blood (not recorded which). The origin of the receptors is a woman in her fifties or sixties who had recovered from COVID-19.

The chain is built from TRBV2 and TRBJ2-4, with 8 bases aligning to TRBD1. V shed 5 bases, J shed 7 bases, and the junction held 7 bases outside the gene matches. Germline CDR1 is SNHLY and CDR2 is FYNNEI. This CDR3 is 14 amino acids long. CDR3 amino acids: CASSSTGVGNIQYF. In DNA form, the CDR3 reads TGTGCCAGCAGTTCGACAGGGGTCGGGAACATTCAGTACTTC.

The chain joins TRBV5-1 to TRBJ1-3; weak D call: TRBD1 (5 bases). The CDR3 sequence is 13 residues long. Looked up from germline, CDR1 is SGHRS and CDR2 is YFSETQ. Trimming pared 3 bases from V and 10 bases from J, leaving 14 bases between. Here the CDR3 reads CASSSDTRNTIYF. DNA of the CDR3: TGCGCCAGCAGCTCGGACACCCGTAATACCATATATTTT.

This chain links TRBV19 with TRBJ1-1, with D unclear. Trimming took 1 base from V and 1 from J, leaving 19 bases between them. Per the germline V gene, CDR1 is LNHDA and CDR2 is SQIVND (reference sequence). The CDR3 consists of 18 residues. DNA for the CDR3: TGTGCCAGTAGTATAGTTCTCAGGACCCGGGATCAGAACACTGAAGCTTTCTTT. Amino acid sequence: CASSIVLRTRDQNTEAFF.

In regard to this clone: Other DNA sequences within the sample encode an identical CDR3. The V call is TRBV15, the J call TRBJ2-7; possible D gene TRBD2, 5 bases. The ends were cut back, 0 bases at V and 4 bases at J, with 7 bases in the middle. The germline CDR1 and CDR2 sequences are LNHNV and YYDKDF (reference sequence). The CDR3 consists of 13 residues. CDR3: CATSRDRGYEQYF. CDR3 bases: TGTGCCACCAGCAGAGATCGAGGGTACGAGCAGTACTTC. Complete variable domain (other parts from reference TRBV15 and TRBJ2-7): DAMVIQNPRYQVTQFGKPVTLSCSQTLNHNVMYWYQQKSSQAPKLLFHYYDKDFNNEADTPDNFQSRRPNTSFCFLDIRSPGLGDTAMYLCATSRDRGYEQYFGPGTRLTVT.

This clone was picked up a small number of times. As DNA, the CDR3 is TGTGCCAGTAAAATGGGGCGGGAGCCTTCCAATGAGCAGTTCTTC. This translates into CASKMGREPSNEQFF. This chain uses TRBV19 with TRBJ2-1; the match to TRBD2 covers 7 bases. There are 15 residues in the CDR3. The germline CDR1 and CDR2 sequences are LNHDA and SQIVND (reference sequence). V was clipped by 7 bases and J by 6 bases; unmatched bases: 12.

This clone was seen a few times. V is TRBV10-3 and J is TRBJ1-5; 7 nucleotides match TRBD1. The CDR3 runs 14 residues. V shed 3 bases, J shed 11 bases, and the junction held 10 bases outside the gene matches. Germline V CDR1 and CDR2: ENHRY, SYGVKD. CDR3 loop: CAISDGGEQGSQHF. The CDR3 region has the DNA TGTGCCATCAGTGATGGGGGTGAACAGGGGTCCCAGCATTTT.

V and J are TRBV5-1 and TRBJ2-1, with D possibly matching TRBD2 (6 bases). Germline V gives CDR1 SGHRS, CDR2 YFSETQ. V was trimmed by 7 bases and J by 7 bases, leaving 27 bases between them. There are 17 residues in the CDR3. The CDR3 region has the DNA TGCGCCAGCGGGGCCCCTCTAGGGACTGGGGCATGGAATGAGCAGTTCTTC. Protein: CASGAPLGTGAWNEQFF.

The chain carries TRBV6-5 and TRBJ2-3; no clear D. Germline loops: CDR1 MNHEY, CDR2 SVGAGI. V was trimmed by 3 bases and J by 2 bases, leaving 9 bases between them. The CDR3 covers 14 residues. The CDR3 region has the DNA TGTGCCAGCAGTTATTGGCAGTTCACAGATACGCAGTATTTT. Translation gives CASSYWQFTDTQYF.

The CDR3 spells CATSVQGQGKETQYF. In DNA form, the CDR3 reads TGTGCCACCAGTGTTCAGGGACAGGGGAAAGAGACCCAGTACTTC. The chain is built from TRBV24-1 and TRBJ2-5, with 10 positions matching TRBD1. Germline assignment: CDR1 KGHDR and CDR2 SFDVKD. V dropped 5 bases and J dropped 3; count of bases not matched to a gene: 5. The CDR3 is made up of 15 amino acids.

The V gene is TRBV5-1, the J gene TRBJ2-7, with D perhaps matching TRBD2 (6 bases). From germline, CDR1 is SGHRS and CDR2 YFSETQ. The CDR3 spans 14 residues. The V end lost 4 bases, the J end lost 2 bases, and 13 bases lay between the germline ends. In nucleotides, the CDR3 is TGCGCCAGCAGCCCAAGGGGAGGAACCTACGAGCAGTACTTC. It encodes CASSPRGGTYEQYF. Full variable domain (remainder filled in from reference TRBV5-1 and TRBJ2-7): KAGVTQTPRYLIKTRGQQVTLSCSPISGHRSVSWYQQTPGQGLQFLFEYFSETQRNKGNFPGRFSGRQFSNSRSEMNVSTLELGDSALYLCASSPRGGTYEQYFGPGTRLTVT.

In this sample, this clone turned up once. CDR3 amino acids: CASREGGAGRETQYF. CDR3 DNA: TGCGCCAGCAGGGAAGGAGGGGCGGGGCGAGAGACCCAGTACTTC. The genes are TRBV5-1 and TRBJ2-5; the D gene is possibly TRBD2 (6 bases). This CDR3 contains 15 residues. Germline CDR1 reads SGHRS; CDR2 reads YFSETQ. Trimming took 5 bases from V and 4 from J, leaving 18 bases between them.

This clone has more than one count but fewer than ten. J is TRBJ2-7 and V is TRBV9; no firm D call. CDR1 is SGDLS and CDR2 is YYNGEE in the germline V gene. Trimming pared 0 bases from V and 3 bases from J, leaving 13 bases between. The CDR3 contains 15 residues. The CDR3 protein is CASSVGANTYYEQYF. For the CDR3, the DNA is TGTGCCAGCAGCGTAGGGGCTAACACTTACTACGAGCAGTACTTC.

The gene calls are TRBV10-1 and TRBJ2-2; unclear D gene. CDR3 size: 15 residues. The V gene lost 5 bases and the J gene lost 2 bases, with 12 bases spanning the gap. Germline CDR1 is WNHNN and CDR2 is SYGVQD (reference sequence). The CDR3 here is CASSYYRLNTGELFF. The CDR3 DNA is TGCGCCAGCAGTTATTACAGATTAAACACCGGGGAGCTGTTTTTT.

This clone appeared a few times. The CDR3 is CASSRGLGQGNEKLFF. CDR3 sequence (DNA): TGTGCCAGCAGCCGTGGACTGGGACAGGGTAATGAAAAACTGTTTTTT. The chain joins TRBV3-1 (or the pseudogene TRBV3-2) to TRBJ1-4; 9 nucleotides agree with TRBD1. This CDR3 comprises 16 residues. Germline loops: CDR1 LGHDT, CDR2 YNNKEL (reference sequence). V dropped 4 bases and J dropped 4; count of bases not matched to a gene: 7.

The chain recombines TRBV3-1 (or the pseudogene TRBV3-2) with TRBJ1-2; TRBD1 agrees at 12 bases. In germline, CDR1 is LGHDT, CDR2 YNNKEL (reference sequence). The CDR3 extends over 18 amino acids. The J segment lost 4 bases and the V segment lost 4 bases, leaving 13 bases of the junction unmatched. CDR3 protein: CASSPLTGQGAAGYGYTF. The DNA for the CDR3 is TGTGCCAGCAGCCCATTGACGGGACAGGGGGCAGCAGGCTATGGCTACACCTTC.

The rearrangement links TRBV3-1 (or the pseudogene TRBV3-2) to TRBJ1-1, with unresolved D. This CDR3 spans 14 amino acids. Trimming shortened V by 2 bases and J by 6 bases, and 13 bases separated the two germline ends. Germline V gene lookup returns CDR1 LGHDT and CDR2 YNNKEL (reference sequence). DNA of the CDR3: TGTGCCAGCAGCCAATCATATAGCGCTCCTGAAGCTTTCTTT. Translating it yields CASSQSYSAPEAFF.

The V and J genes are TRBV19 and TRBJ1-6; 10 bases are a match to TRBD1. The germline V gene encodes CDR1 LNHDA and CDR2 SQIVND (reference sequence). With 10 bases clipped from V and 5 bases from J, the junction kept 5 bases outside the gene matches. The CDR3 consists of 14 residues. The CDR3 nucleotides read TGTGCCACCCGGACAGGGGGTAATAATTCACCCCTCCACTTT. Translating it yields CATRTGGNNSPLHF. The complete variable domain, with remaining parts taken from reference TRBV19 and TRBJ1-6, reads DGGITQSPKYLFRKEGQNVTLSCEQNLNHDAMYWYRQDPGQGLRLIYYSQIVNDFQKGDIAEGYSVSREKKESFPLTVTSAQKNPTAFYLCATRTGGNNSPLHFGNGTRLTVT.